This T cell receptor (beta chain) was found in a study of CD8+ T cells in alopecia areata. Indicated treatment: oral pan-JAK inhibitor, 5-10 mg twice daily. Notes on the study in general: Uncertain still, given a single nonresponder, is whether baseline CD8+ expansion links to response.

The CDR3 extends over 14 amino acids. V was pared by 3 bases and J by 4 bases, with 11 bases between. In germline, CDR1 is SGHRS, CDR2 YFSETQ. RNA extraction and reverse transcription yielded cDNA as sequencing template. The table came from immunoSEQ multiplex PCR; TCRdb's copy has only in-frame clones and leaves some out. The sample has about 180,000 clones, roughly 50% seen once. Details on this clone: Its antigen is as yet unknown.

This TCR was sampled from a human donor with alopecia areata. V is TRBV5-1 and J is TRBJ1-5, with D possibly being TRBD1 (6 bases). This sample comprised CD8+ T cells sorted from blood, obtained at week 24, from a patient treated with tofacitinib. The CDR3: CASSSGQSNQPQHF. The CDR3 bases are TGCGCCAGCAGCTCAGGACAGAGTAATCAGCCCCAGCATTTT.